This T cell receptor beta chain derives from a study of monozygotic twins with inflammatory bowel disease. TCRdb reprocessed the 5' RACE reads; each CDR3 protein has one entry and no DNA is given. The record lists under 150,000 distinct CDR3 sequences, of which the ten most abundant hold less than 3%. The template was total RNA from whole blood, with no T cell sorting. The germline gives CDR1 MNHEY, CDR2 SVGAGI. The CDR3 runs 15 residues. The source of this sequence is a human donor with ulcerative colitis or Crohn's disease, or a healthy co-twin of an affected twin (not recorded which). This chain uses TRBV6-5 with TRBJ2-3; the D gene TCRdb calls, TRBD2, cannot be checked with no DNA. The sample comprised blood. CDR3 loop: CASSSPGLSSNTQYF.